These 5 T cell receptor beta chains were sequenced from one sample in a study of blood T cell repertoires in COVID-19. The data were produced by immunoSEQ multiplex PCR, yet TCRdb's version contains in-frame clones alone and is incomplete. The sample has 100,000 to 150,000 clones; around 84% are singletons. Specimen: PBMCs or T cells enriched from blood (not recorded which). Every receptor here comes from a man aged 40-49 years with acute COVID-19.

The chain links TRBV7-9 to TRBJ1-2; 9 positions match TRBD1. Germline V gene lookup returns CDR1 SEHNR and CDR2 FQNEAQ (reference sequence). The CDR3 consists of 17 residues. J gave up 8 bases and V 4 bases, and 17 bases lay outside the gene matches. The CDR3 DNA sequence: TGTGCCAGCAGCTCCATGCCCGCGGGACAGGGTGGCGACGGCTACACCTTC. Translation: CASSSMPAGQGGDGYTF.

The chain uses TRBV10-3 and TRBJ2-7; the D is unclear. CDR3 length: 14 amino acids. Germline-derived CDR1 and CDR2 are ENHRY and SYGVKD. Trimming cost V 4 bases and J 2 bases, with 12 bases left between them. In DNA form, the CDR3 reads TGTGCCATCAGTGTAAACGGTAGCCCCTACGAGCAGTACTTC. Translation: CAISVNGSPYEQYF.

This clone appeared once. This rearrangement joins TRBV6-5 to TRBJ1-4; 10 bases fit TRBD1. J was trimmed by 7 bases and V by 2 bases; bases with no gene match: 7. Germline CDR1 reads MNHEY; CDR2 reads SVGAGI. This CDR3 has 16 residues. CDR3 sequence (DNA): TGTGCCAGCAGTTACCCCCAGACAGGGGGCGGTGAAAAACTGTTTTTT. Protein sequence: CASSYPQTGGGEKLFF.

The gene calls are TRBV7-8 and TRBJ2-7, with TRBD1 as a possible D gene (5 bases). The CDR3 has 14 residues. Trimming cost V 3 bases and J 3 bases, with 12 bases left between them. Per the germline V gene, CDR1 is SGHVS and CDR2 is FQNEAQ. In DNA form, the CDR3 reads TGTGCCAGCAGCTTCCAGGGTACCCTCTACGAGCAGTACTTC. The encoded protein is CASSFQGTLYEQYF.

The rearrangement links TRBV5-6 to TRBJ1-2; possible D gene TRBD1, 6 bases. Germline CDR1 reads SGHDT; CDR2 reads YYEEEE. Trimming stripped 4 bases from V and 4 bases from J, with 11 bases between. The CDR3 has 13 residues. Here the CDR3 DNA reads TGTGCCAGCAGCATACAGGGAAGCTATGGCTACACCTTC. The encoded protein is CASSIQGSYGYTF. Together with reference TRBV5-6 and TRBJ1-2, the CDR3 gives the full variable domain: DAGVTQSPTHLIKTRGQQVTLRCSPKSGHDTVSWYQQALGQGPQFIFQYYEEEERQRGNFPDRFSGHQFPNYSSELNVNALLLGDSALYLCASSIQGSYGYTFGSGTRLTVV.